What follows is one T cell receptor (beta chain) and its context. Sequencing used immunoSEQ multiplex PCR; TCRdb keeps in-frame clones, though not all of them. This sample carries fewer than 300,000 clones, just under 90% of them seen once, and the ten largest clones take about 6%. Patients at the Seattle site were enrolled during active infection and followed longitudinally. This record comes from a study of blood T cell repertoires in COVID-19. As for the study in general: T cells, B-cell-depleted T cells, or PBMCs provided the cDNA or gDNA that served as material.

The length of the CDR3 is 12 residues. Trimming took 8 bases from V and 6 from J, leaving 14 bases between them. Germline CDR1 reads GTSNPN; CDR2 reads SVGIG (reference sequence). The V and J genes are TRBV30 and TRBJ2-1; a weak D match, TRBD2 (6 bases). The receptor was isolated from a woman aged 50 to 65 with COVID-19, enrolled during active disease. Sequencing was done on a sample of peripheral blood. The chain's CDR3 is CARGVWVNEQFF. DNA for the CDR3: TGTGCCCGCGGGGTTTGGGTCAATGAGCAGTTCTTC.